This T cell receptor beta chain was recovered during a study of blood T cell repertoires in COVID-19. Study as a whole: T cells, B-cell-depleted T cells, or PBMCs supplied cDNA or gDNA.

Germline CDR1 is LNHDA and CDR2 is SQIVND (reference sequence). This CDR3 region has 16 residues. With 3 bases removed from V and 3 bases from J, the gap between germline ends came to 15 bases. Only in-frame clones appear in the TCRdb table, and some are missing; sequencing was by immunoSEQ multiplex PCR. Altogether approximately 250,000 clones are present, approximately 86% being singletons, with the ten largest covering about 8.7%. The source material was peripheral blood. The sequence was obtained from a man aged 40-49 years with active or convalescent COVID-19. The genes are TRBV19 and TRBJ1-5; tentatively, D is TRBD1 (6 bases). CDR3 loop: CASSMRETGFNQPQHF. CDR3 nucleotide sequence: TGTGCCAGTAGTATGAGGGAGACAGGCTTCAATCAGCCCCAGCATTTT.